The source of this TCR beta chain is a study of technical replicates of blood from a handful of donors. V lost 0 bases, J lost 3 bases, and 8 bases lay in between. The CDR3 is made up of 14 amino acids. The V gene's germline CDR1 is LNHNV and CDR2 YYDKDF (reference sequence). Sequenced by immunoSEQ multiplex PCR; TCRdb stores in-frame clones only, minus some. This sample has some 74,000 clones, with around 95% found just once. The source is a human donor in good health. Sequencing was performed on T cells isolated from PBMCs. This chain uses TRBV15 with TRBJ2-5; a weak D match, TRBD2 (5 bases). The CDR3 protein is CATSRDWGEETQYF. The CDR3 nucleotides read TGTGCCACCAGCAGAGATTGGGGAGAAGAGACCCAGTACTTC.